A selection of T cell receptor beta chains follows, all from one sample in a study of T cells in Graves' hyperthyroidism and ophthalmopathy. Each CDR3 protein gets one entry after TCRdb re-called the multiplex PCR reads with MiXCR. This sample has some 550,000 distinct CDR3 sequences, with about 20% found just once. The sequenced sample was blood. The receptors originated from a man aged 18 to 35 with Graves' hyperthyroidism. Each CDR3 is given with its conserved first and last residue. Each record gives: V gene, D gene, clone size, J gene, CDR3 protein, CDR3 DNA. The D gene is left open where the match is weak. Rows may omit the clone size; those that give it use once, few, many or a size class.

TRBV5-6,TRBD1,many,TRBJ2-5,CASSWDRGFRETQYF,TGTGCCAGCAGTTGGGACAGGGGTTTTCGGGAGACCCAGTACTTC
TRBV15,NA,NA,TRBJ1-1,CATSRTRVSEAFF,TGTGCCACCAGCAGGACCAGAGTTTCTGAAGCTTTCTTT
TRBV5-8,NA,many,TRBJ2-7,CASCRGDSYEQYF,TGTGCCAGTTGCAGGGGGGACTCCTACGAGCAGTACTTC
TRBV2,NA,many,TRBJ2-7,CASSEAVGGPHLYEQYF,TGTGCCAGCAGTGAAGCGGTGGGGGGCCCCCACCTATACGAGCAGTACTTC
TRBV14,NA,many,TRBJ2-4,CASSPRFGQAKNIQYF,TGTGCCAGCAGCCCCAGATTTGGGCAAGCCAAAAACATTCAGTACTTC
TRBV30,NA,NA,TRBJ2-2,CAWSVLAGSDTGELFF,TGTGCCTGGAGTGTACTGGCAGGGTCGGACACCGGGGAGCTGTTTTTT
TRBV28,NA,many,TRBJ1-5,CASSLIRDNQPQHF,TGTGCCAGCAGTTTAATAAGGGACAATCAGCCCCAGCATTTT
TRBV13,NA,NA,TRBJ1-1,CASSFNIQNTDAFF,TGTGCCAGCAGCTTTAATATACAGAACACTGATGCTTTCTTT
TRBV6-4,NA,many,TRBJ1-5,CASSGAGRDIGNQPQHF,TGTGCCAGCAGCGGGGCGGGGCGAGACATTGGGAATCAGCCCCAGCATTTT
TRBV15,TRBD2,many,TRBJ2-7,CATSVREVKYEQYF,TGTGCCACCAGCGTTCGGGAGGTGAAATACGAGCAGTACTTC
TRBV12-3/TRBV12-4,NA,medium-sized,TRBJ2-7,CASSFSQSYEQYF,TGTGCCAGCAGTTTTTCACAGTCCTACGAGCAGTACTTC
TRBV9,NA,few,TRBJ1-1,CASSPDGGLTTEAFF,TGTGCCAGCAGCCCAGACGGGGGCTTGACCACTGAAGCTTTCTTT
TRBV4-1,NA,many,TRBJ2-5,CASSQAITVLHQETQYF,TGCGCCAGCAGCCAAGCTATAACAGTTCTCCACCAAGAGACCCAGTACTTC
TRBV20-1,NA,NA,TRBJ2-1,CSATPGGPLNEQFF,TGCAGTGCTACCCCGGGGGGCCCGCTCAATGAGCAGTTCTTC
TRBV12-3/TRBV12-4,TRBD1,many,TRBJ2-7,CASRPGQDLYEQYF,TGTGCCAGCAGACCGGGACAGGATCTTTACGAGCAGTACTTC
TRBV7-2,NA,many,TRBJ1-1,CASSGFMGRVRAFF,TGTGCCAGCAGCGGCTTTATGGGGAGGGTTCGAGCTTTCTTT
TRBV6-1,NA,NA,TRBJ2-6,CASRGFSGANVLTF,TGTGCCAGCAGGGGGTTCTCTGGGGCCAACGTCCTGACTTTC
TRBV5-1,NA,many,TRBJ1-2,CASSLDGRGYTF,TGCGCCAGCAGCTTGGACGGGCGTGGCTACACCTTC
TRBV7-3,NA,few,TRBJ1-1,CASSLTVPFVREMNTEAFF,TGTGCCAGCAGCTTAACCGTCCCGTTCGTCCGGGAGATGAACACTGAAGCTTTCTTT
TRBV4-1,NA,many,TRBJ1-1,CASSQATARYARNF,TGCGCCAGCAGCCAAGCTACCGCTAGGTACGCGCGGAACTTT
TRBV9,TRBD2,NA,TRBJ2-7,CASSVGGLAGTYEQYF,TGTGCCAGCAGCGTAGGGGGACTAGCAGGAACCTACGAGCAGTACTTC
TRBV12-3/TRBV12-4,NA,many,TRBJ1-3,CASSFPAQGSGNTIYF,TGTGCCAGCAGTTTTCCCGCACAGGGCTCTGGAAACACCATATATTTT
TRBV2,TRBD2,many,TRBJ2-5,CASSRGDPYQETQYF,TGTGCCAGCAGTCGGGGGGACCCGTACCAAGAGACCCAGTACTTC
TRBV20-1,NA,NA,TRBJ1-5,CSASPALQPQHF,TGCAGTGCTTCCCCGGCACTTCAGCCCCAGCATTTT
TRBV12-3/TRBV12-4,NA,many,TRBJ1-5,CASSFRRQPQHF,TGTGCCAGCAGTTTTAGGCGTCAGCCCCAGCATTTT
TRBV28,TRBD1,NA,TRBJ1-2,CASSLPQGLEGYTF,TGTGCCAGCAGTTTACCACAGGGGTTGGAGGGCTACACCTTC
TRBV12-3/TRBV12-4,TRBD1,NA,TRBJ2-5,CASSFNRGRHETQYF,TGTGCCAGCAGTTTCAACAGGGGGCGTCATGAGACCCAGTACTTC
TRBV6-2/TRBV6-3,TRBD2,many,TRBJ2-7,CAATKLAGASEQYF,TGTGCCGCCACCAAACTAGCGGGGGCCTCCGAGCAGTACTTC
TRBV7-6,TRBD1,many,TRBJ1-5,CASSPSRDRVNQPQHF,TGTGCCAGCAGCCCGTCCCGGGACAGGGTCAATCAGCCCCAGCATTTT
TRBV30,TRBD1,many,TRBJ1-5,CAWSPDRGLSQPQHF,TGTGCCTGGAGCCCAGACAGGGGGCTTAGTCAGCCCCAGCATTTT
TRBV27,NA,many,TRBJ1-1,CASRLGAGMNTEAFF,TGTGCCAGCAGGCTCGGGGCGGGGATGAACACTGAAGCTTTCTTT
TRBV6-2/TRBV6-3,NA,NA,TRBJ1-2,CASSYSRHRANYGYTF,TGTGCCAGCAGTTACTCGAGGCACCGAGCTAACTATGGCTACACCTTC
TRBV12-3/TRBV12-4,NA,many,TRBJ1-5,CASSSDSSNQPQHF,TGTGCCAGCAGCTCCGACAGTAGCAATCAGCCCCAGCATTTT
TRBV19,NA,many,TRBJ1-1,CASNEGLAEAFF,TGTGCCAGTAATGAGGGTTTGGCTGAAGCTTTCTTT
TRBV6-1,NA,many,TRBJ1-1,CASSEEGQATEAFF,TGTGCCAGCAGTGAAGAGGGTCAAGCCACTGAAGCTTTCTTT
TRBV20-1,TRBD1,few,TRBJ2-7,CSARHRDRVHEQYF,TGCAGTGCTAGACACCGGGACAGGGTACACGAGCAGTACTTC
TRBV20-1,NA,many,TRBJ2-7,CSANDRSYEQYF,TGCAGTGCTAATGACAGATCCTACGAGCAGTACTTC
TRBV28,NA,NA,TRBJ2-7,CASDKRDPYEQYF,TGTGCCAGCGATAAGCGAGACCCCTACGAGCAGTACTTC
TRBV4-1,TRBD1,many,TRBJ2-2,CASSAGTGGTELFF,TGCGCCAGCAGCGCCGGGACAGGGGGCACGGAGCTGTTTTTT
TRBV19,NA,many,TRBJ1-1,CASSTPGGLGAFF,TGTGCCAGTAGTACCCCGGGGGGGCTCGGAGCTTTCTTT
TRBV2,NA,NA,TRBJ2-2,CASSAPGGFTGELFF,TGTGCCAGCAGTGCGCCAGGGGGGTTCACCGGGGAGCTGTTTTTT
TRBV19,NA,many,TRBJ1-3,CASRPWRESGNTIYF,TGTGCCAGTAGGCCCTGGCGAGAATCTGGAAACACCATATATTTT
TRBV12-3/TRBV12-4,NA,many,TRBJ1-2,CASSFSLQPGVGYTF,TGTGCCAGCAGTTTCTCTTTGCAGCCTGGGGTTGGCTACACCTTC